This T cell receptor (beta chain) was obtained from a study of T-cell memory formation after mild COVID-19. For the study at large: TCR clusters were largely donor specific.

CDR1 MNHNS and CDR2 SASEGT come from the germline V gene. The V gene end was trimmed by 8 bases and the J gene end by 0 bases; junction bases not matched to a gene: 10. This CDR3 is 16 amino acids long. With constant-segment primers, 5'RACE yielded cDNA libraries of TCR alpha and TCR beta that carried sample barcodes and UMIs. TCRdb analysed the 5' RACE reads with MiXCR anew, one entry per CDR3 protein. The data contain under 350,000 distinct CDR3 sequences, about a sixth of them singletons. Whole-study results and caveats: CD4/CD8 balance characterized clones contracting day 15 to 85, and CD4+ skew characterized later expanders. Pre-infection memory showed some responding clones, and this suggested that cross-reactive memory joined.

This clonotype has just a few counts. What it binds is unknown. The chain links TRBV6-1 to TRBJ1-3; 7 bases align to TRBD1. The sequence came from a man younger than 30 who had mild COVID-19 (a few samples of this study predate the infection). Cell type and time point are not known. Material for sequencing was PBMCs or a T cell subset sorted from them (not recorded which). The CDR3 DNA reads as TGTGCCAGCCGAACCCATGGGACAGTCTCTGGAAACACCATATATTTT. This codes for CASRTHGTVSGNTIYF.